The 9 T cell receptor beta chains presented below share a single source sample, sequenced in a study of shared clonotypes between healthy human individuals. Libraries were prepared by immunoSEQ multiplex PCR; TCRdb keeps only in-frame clonotypes and omits some of them. The data hold 1,500,000 or so clones, with roughly 96% observed a single time. What was sequenced was naive CD4+ T cells sorted from blood. Subset defined: CD45RA+ positively selected. These TCRs come from a young man in good health.

The V and J genes are TRBV28 and TRBJ1-1; D is uncertain. Germline V gene data show CDR1 as MDHEN and CDR2 as SYDVKM. V was shortened by 4 bases and J by 6 bases, with 6 bases between the two germline ends. This CDR3 comprises 11 residues. The CDR3 loop reads CASSYPSEAFF. In DNA, the CDR3 is TGTGCCAGCAGTTATCCCTCTGAAGCTTTCTTT.

The rearrangement links TRBV4-1 to TRBJ1-2; D unresolved. CDR3 length: 15 amino acids. V gave up 2 bases and J gave up 1 base, with 11 bases separating them. From germline, CDR1 is MGHRA and CDR2 YSYEKL. The CDR3 nucleotides are TGCGCCAGCAGCCAAAGGGATGAGGTTAACTATGGCTACACCTTC. It translates to CASSQRDEVNYGYTF.

This chain joins TRBV30 and TRBJ2-3; a possible D gene is TRBD2 (6 bases). This CDR3 has 14 residues. V was pared by 0 bases and J by 5 bases, with 12 bases between. Germline V gives CDR1 GTSNPN, CDR2 SVGIG (reference sequence). The chain's CDR3 is CAWSVPGGVDTQYF. The CDR3 coding sequence is TGTGCCTGGAGTGTACCGGGCGGGGTAGATACGCAGTATTTT.

The V call is TRBV18, the J call TRBJ2-7; perhaps TRBD2 as D (5 bases). The V gene's germline CDR1 is KGHSH and CDR2 LQKENI. Trimming pared 3 bases from V and 5 bases from J, leaving 11 bases between. The CDR3 spans 13 residues. The CDR3 sequence is CASSPWSGNEQYF. The CDR3 nucleotides are TGTGCCAGCTCACCCTGGAGCGGCAACGAGCAGTACTTC.

Comments on this clone: Compared with germline, one end of the junction differs, possibly owing to a read error. The chain carries TRBV4-3 and TRBJ1-4; TRBD1 matches at 9 bases. This CDR3 spans 20 amino acids. CDR1 and CDR2 (germline): LGHNA, YSLEER. The CDR3 bases are TGCGTCAGCAGCCAGTATTCCGGGACAGGGAGTTTAGTGGCTGGGGAAAAACTGTTTTTT. Its protein is CVSSQYSGTGSLVAGEKLFF.

CDR3: CASSLDRGREKLFF. The CDR3 DNA is TGTGCCAGCAGCCTTGACAGGGGAAGGGAAAAACTGTTTTTT. The V call is TRBV7-2, the J call TRBJ1-4; 8 bases line up with TRBD1. Germline V gene data show CDR1 as SGHTA and CDR2 as FQGNSA. The CDR3 spans 14 residues. V was pared by 5 bases and J by 8 bases, with 7 bases of the junction left unmatched.

V gene TRBV6-1 combines with J gene TRBJ1-2, with TRBD1 matching over 7 bases. The CDR3 runs to 14 residues. Losses at the gene ends were 1 base for V and 8 bases for J; bases not matched to a gene: 7. CDR1 MNHNS and CDR2 SASEGT come from the germline V gene. In nucleotides, the CDR3 is TGTGCCAGCAGTGAAGTGGCAGGGGGTTGGGGCTACACCTTC. Residues: CASSEVAGGWGYTF.

This chain's CDR3 is CASSLGQGYGYTF. Here the CDR3 DNA reads TGTGCCAGCTCACTAGGACAGGGCTATGGCTACACCTTC. The rearrangement joins TRBV18 to TRBJ1-2, with TRBD1 matching over 8 bases. The trim removed 4 bases at V and 4 bases at J, leaving 2 bases unmatched. CDR3 size: 13 residues. Germline CDR1 is KGHSH and CDR2 is LQKENI.

The chain uses TRBV12-2 and TRBJ2-3. TRBV12-2 is a documented pseudogene. The CDR3 has 18 amino acids. The CDR3 DNA sequence: TGTGCAAGTCGCTCGATCAAAGTCTCCCGTTTTAGCACAGATACGCAGTATTTT. It specifies CASRSIKVSRFSTDTQYF.